The next 28 T cell receptor beta chains were all read from a single sample in a study of T cells in narcolepsy. Sequencing was performed with immunoSEQ multiplex PCR; in TCRdb, only in-frame clones are kept and a portion is missing. The profile shows roughly 38,000 clones, approximately 86% of them singletons. What was sequenced was CD45RA- memory CD4+ T cells from PBMCs. Receptors were obtained from a human donor with narcolepsy.

The genes are TRBV28 and TRBJ1-5; D ambiguous. The V end was cut by 8 bases, the J end by 9 bases, with 14 bases between. Germline V gives CDR1 MDHEN, CDR2 SYDVKM. The CDR3 loop spans 12 amino acids. The chain's CDR3 is CASLGETPPQHF. DNA of the CDR3: TGTGCCAGCCTCGGGGAGACCCCGCCCCAGCATTTT. Looking up the rest from reference TRBV28 and TRBJ1-5 gives the full variable domain: DVKVTQSSRYLVKRTGEKVFLECVQDMDHENMFWYRQDPGLGLRLIYFSYDVKMKEKGDIPEGYSVSREKKERFSLILESASTNQTSMYLCASLGETPPQHFGDGTRLSIL.

The chain has TRBV18 and TRBJ2-6; 9 positions match TRBD1. This CDR3 comprises 17 residues. The J segment lost 1 base and the V segment lost 6 bases, leaving 7 bases of the junction unmatched. CDR1 is KGHSH and CDR2 is LQKENI in the germline V gene. The CDR3 bases are TGTGCCAGCTCGGGACAGGGCGGCAGGTCTGGGGCCAACGTCCTGACTTTC. It is translated as CASSGQGGRSGANVLTF. The complete variable domain, with remaining parts taken from reference TRBV18 and TRBJ2-6, reads NAGVMQNPRHLVRRRGQEARLRCSPMKGHSHVYWYRQLPEEGLKFMVYLQKENIIDESGMPKERFSAEFPKEGPSILRIQQVVRGDSAAYFCASSGQGGRSGANVLTFGAGSRLTVL.

The CDR3 nucleotides read TGTGCCAGCAGCCTCCTCAGGGGCACTGAAGCTTTCTTT. It yields the protein CASSLLRGTEAFF. The chain recombines TRBV7-2 with TRBJ1-1, with a weak D call TRBD1 (6 bases). V gave up 5 bases and J gave up 4 bases, with 11 bases separating them. CDR1 is SGHTA and CDR2 is FQGNSA in the germline V gene. CDR3 length: 13 amino acids.

The chain combines TRBV28 with TRBJ1-1; the D gene is possibly TRBD1 (5 bases). This CDR3 spans 15 amino acids. Germline CDR1 and CDR2: MDHEN and SYDVKM. V lost 8 bases and J 6 bases, leaving 22 bases between the germline ends. The CDR3 sequence: CASQLLTVSVAEAFF. The CDR3 DNA reads TGTGCCAGCCAGCTATTGACAGTATCGGTCGCTGAAGCTTTCTTT.

The chain recombines TRBV5-4 with TRBJ2-1, with 8 bases identical to TRBD2. The CDR3 is 13 residues long. CDR1 SGHNT and CDR2 YYREEE come from the germline V gene (reference sequence). V shed 6 bases and J 9 bases; nucleotides not matched to a gene: 8. CDR3 nucleotides: TGTGCCAGCACGGGACTAGGACTCGGTGAGCAGTTCTTC. Encoded protein: CASTGLGLGEQFF.

The CDR3 coding sequence is TGTGCCGCCCAGGGGACCTCCTCCTACAATGAGCAGTTCTTC. Amino acids: CAAQGTSSYNEQFF. The chain uses TRBV19 and TRBJ2-1; weak D call: TRBD1 (6 bases). Germline V gene lookup returns CDR1 LNHDA and CDR2 SQIVND (reference sequence). Trimming pared 11 bases from V and 0 bases from J, leaving 14 bases between. The CDR3 covers 14 residues.

The chain combines TRBV30 with TRBJ2-5; D is possibly TRBD1 or TRBD2 (5 bases each). The CDR3 contains 13 residues. The germline CDR1 and CDR2 sequences are GTSNPN and SVGIG (reference sequence). Trimming pared 4 bases from V and 4 bases from J, leaving 13 bases between. The CDR3 DNA is TGTGCCTGGAAGATAATTGGGGGAGAGACCCAGTACTTC. It specifies CAWKIIGGETQYF.

About this clone: This same CDR3 is encoded by further DNA sequences in the sample. This chain links TRBV5-1 with TRBJ2-3; 7 bases align to TRBD2. The CDR3 has 15 amino acids. Unmatched junction bases numbered 3, after V lost 1 base and J lost 1 base. Looked up from germline, CDR1 is SGHRS and CDR2 is YFSETQ. The CDR3, as DNA: TGCGCCAGCAGCTTGCGGGGGGTCGGCACAGATACGCAGTATTTT. Residues: CASSLRGVGTDTQYF.

The gene calls are TRBV7-2 and TRBJ2-7, with D tentatively TRBD2 (5 bases). Germline V lookup: CDR1 SGHTA, CDR2 FQGNSA. This CDR3 region has 15 residues. V was shortened by 1 base and J by 2 bases, with 12 bases between the two germline ends. As DNA, the CDR3 is TGTGCCAGCAGCTTAGGTCCTAGCCTAACCTACGAGCAGTACTTC. It translates to CASSLGPSLTYEQYF.

This clone was seen more than once but under ten times. This chain connects TRBV18 to TRBJ1-1; D ambiguous. Trimming cost V 4 bases and J 1 base, with 7 bases left between them. CDR3 length: 13 residues. The germline CDR1 and CDR2 sequences are KGHSH and LQKENI. In nucleotides, the CDR3 is TGTGCCAGCTCACAGGACCAGAACACTGAAGCTTTCTTT. Protein product: CASSQDQNTEAFF.

The V gene is TRBV6-6, the J gene TRBJ1-6; 8 nucleotides align to TRBD1. Germline assignment: CDR1 MNHNY and CDR2 SVGAGI (reference sequence). The J segment lost 7 bases and the V segment lost 5 bases, leaving 4 bases of the junction unmatched. The CDR3 totals 14 residues. CDR3 sequence: CASSAGTGNSPLHF. In nucleotides, the CDR3 is TGTGCCAGCAGTGCCGGGACAGGCAATTCACCCCTCCACTTT.

CDR3 in amino acids: CASSFGITEAFF. The CDR3 bases are TGTGCCAGCAGTTTCGGGATCACTGAAGCTTTCTTT. The chain uses TRBV7-2 and TRBJ1-1, with D uncertain. Germline CDR1 SGHTA, CDR2 FQGNSA. The CDR3 is made up of 12 amino acids. V lost 6 bases, J lost 4 bases, and 9 bases lay in between.

This chain links TRBV5-4 with TRBJ1-6; TRBD1 matches at 7 bases. CDR1 and CDR2 from the germline V gene are SGHNT and YYREEE (reference sequence). The CDR3 spans 15 residues. V lost 5 bases to trimming and J lost 5 bases; unmatched junction nucleotides: 7. DNA for the CDR3: TGTGCCAGCAGTCTGACAGGGCTAAATAATTCACCCCTCCACTTT. Amino acid sequence: CASSLTGLNNSPLHF.

The chain links TRBV30 to TRBJ2-7, with a tentative D call TRBD1 (7 bases). Deletions cut 2 bases from V and 5 bases from J, with 16 bases between. This CDR3 has 14 amino acids. Germline loops: CDR1 GTSNPN, CDR2 SVGIG (reference sequence). CDR3 region: CAWSKLRGVHEQYF. CDR3 DNA sequence: TGTGCCTGGAGTAAGCTCAGGGGGGTCCACGAGCAGTACTTC.

The CDR3 loop is CASDLPGEGGDTQYF. In DNA, the CDR3 is TGTGCCAGTGACCTGCCGGGGGAAGGGGGGGATACGCAGTATTTT. J is TRBJ2-3 and V is TRBV19; perhaps D is TRBD1 or TRBD2 (6 bases each). Looked up from germline, CDR1 is LNHDA and CDR2 is SQIVND (reference sequence). The CDR3 is 15 residues long. Trimming shortened V by 8 bases and J by 6 bases, and 21 bases separated the two germline ends.

DNA for the CDR3: TGTGCCAGCACCCCAACCCAACGCAGGGCCGTTTATATCGGCTACACCTTC. Translation gives CASTPTQRRAVYIGYTF. V and J are TRBV19 and TRBJ1-2; D is possibly TRBD1 (5 bases). The V gene's germline CDR1 is LNHDA and CDR2 SQIVND (reference sequence). The CDR3 consists of 17 residues. V dropped 9 bases and J dropped 8 bases, with 31 bases sitting between them.

The chain carries TRBV11-2 and TRBJ2-3; D ambiguous. Trimming cost V 0 bases and J 0 bases, with 4 bases left between them. Per the germline V gene, CDR1 is SGHAT and CDR2 is FQNNGV. The CDR3 extends over 14 amino acids. CDR3: CASSLERSTDTQYF. The CDR3 DNA follows: TGTGCCAGCAGCTTAGAGCGTAGCACAGATACGCAGTATTTT.

CDR3 nucleotide sequence: TGTGCCAGCAGCGTTAGCGGGGGTGGAGAGACCCAGTACTTC. This translates into CASSVSGGGETQYF. The chain is built from TRBV11-2 and TRBJ2-5, with TRBD2 matching 9 bases. This CDR3 has 14 amino acids. Per the germline V gene, CDR1 is SGHAT and CDR2 is FQNNGV. J lost 4 bases, V lost 5 bases, and 5 bases had no gene match.

This clone was seen a few times. V and J are TRBV19 and TRBJ2-7; no clear D gene. Germline V CDR1 and CDR2: LNHDA, SQIVND (reference sequence). V was cut by 0 bases and J by 2 bases, with 8 bases left in between. The CDR3 is 14 residues long. The CDR3 here is CASSIDDTTYEQYF. The CDR3 DNA follows: TGTGCCAGTAGTATAGACGACACCACCTACGAGCAGTACTTC.

The chain uses TRBV7-9 and TRBJ1-5; the D gene is possibly TRBD1 (5 bases). Germline CDR1 reads SEHNR; CDR2 reads FQNEAQ (reference sequence). V shed 4 bases and J shed 7 bases, with 11 bases lying between them. The CDR3 covers 13 residues. The CDR3 DNA sequence: TGTGCCAGCAGCTACGCAGGGAGCCAGCCCCAGCATTTT. Its protein is CASSYAGSQPQHF.

The chain uses TRBV10-3 and TRBJ1-5, with TRBD1 matching over 10 bases. J lost 7 bases, V lost 6 bases, and 6 bases had no gene match. Germline V gene lookup returns CDR1 ENHRY and CDR2 SYGVKD. The CDR3 runs to 14 residues. The chain's CDR3 is CAISRQGAGQPQHF. The CDR3 DNA sequence: TGTGCCATCAGCAGACAGGGGGCGGGACAGCCCCAGCATTTT.

This chain joins TRBV19 and TRBJ1-2; 7 nucleotides agree with TRBD1. Germline V gives CDR1 LNHDA, CDR2 SQIVND (reference sequence). The ends lost 7 bases at V and 8 bases at J; junction bases unmatched: 13. CDR3 length: 14 residues. In DNA form, the CDR3 reads TGTGCCAGTAACACTCTCGACAGGGATCGAGGCTACACCTTC. It yields the protein CASNTLDRDRGYTF.

V is TRBV11-1 and J is TRBJ2-2; 7 nucleotides line up with TRBD1. Trimming cost V 5 bases and J 0 bases; bases outside gene matches: 6. The CDR3 runs to 16 residues. Germline-derived CDR1 and CDR2 are SGHAT and FQDESV (reference sequence). The CDR3 protein is CASSLFTGANTGELFF. CDR3 DNA: TGTGCCAGCAGCCTATTCACAGGGGCGAACACCGGGGAGCTGTTTTTT. Supplemented by reference TRBV11-1 and TRBJ2-2, the full variable domain reads EAEVAQSPRYKITEKSQAVAFWCDPISGHATLYWYRQILGQGPELLVQFQDESVVDDSQLPKDRFSAERLKGVDSTLKIQPAELGDSAMYLCASSLFTGANTGELFFGEGSRLTVL.

This clone is a singleton in its sample. The CDR3 protein is CASSSFNRGANTEAFF. The CDR3 DNA follows: TGTGCCAGCAGCTCATTCAACAGGGGCGCCAACACTGAAGCTTTCTTT. The V and J genes are TRBV7-2 and TRBJ1-1; 7 bases fit TRBD1. J lost 2 bases, V lost 4 bases, and 10 bases had no gene match. Germline V gene data show CDR1 as SGHTA and CDR2 as FQGNSA. The CDR3 covers 16 residues.

The J gene is TRBJ1-3, the V gene TRBV7-2; D is unresolved. V lost 1 base to trimming and J lost 4 bases, with 8 bases between them. Germline V gives CDR1 SGHTA, CDR2 FQGNSA. This CDR3 has 14 amino acids. This CDR3 reads CASSLDTTGNTIYF. The CDR3 DNA is TGTGCCAGCAGCTTAGACACCACGGGAAACACCATATATTTT.

This sequence joins TRBV9 and TRBJ1-6, with 10 bases aligning to TRBD1. The germline V gene has CDR1 SGDLS and CDR2 YYNGEE. The CDR3 length is 14 residues. The V gene end was trimmed by 3 bases and the J gene end by 10 bases; junction bases not matched to a gene: 4. CDR3 amino acids: CASSADRGRSPLHF. The DNA of the CDR3 is TGTGCCAGCAGCGCCGACAGGGGGCGATCACCCCTCCACTTT.

The V gene is TRBV19, the J gene TRBJ1-3; TRBD1 might be the D (5 bases). The length of the CDR3 is 15 residues. Between the trimmed V and J ends, which lost 7 bases and 2 bases, there was a span of 15 bases. Germline CDR1 LNHDA, CDR2 SQIVND (reference sequence). The CDR3 DNA reads as TGTGCCAGTACCCAGGGAGGGGTACCTGGAAACACCATATATTTT. Its translation: CASTQGGVPGNTIYF.

The chain uses TRBV30 and TRBJ1-5, with 9 bases lining up with TRBD1. The ends lost 6 bases at V and 2 bases at J; junction bases unmatched: 5. The germline V gene has CDR1 GTSNPN and CDR2 SVGIG (reference sequence). The CDR3 loop spans 14 amino acids. CDR3 nucleotides: TGTGCCTGCACAGGGGGCTCGGGCAATCAGCCCCAGCATTTT. Translated: CACTGGSGNQPQHF.